These 18 T cell receptor beta chains share one sample of origin, sequenced in a study of cytomegalovirus exposure and HLA in healthy donors. The PCR had 60 Vbeta and 13 Jbeta primers. Assay: immunoSEQ multiplex PCR; the TCRdb copy retains only in-frame clones and omits some. The repertoire includes under 300,000 clones, over 90% of them detected once, and about 1.7% sits in the top ten. The sample consisted of PBMCs. The receptors were sampled from a girl aged 2-9 years in good health and CMV-seronegative.

V usage is TRBV15 and J usage is TRBJ2-1; TRBD2 aligns across 10 bases. The germline CDR1 and CDR2 sequences are LNHNV and YYDKDF (reference sequence). This CDR3 has 16 amino acids. The V and J ends lost 3 bases and 2 bases, in that order; junction bases with no gene match: 4. The CDR3, as DNA: TGTGCCACCAGCAGGGAGAGCGGGGGGGCCTACAATGAGCAGTTCTTC. Protein product: CATSRESGGAYNEQFF. The full variable domain, rest sourced from reference TRBV15 and TRBJ2-1, is DAMVIQNPRYQVTQFGKPVTLSCSQTLNHNVMYWYQQKSSQAPKLLFHYYDKDFNNEADTPDNFQSRRPNTSFCFLDIRSPGLGDTAMYLCATSRESGGAYNEQFFGPGTRLTVL.

CDR3 sequence: CASSMGLAGGFDTQYF. The CDR3 coding sequence is TGTGCCAGTAGTATGGGACTAGCGGGAGGTTTTGATACGCAGTATTTT. The gene calls are TRBV19 and TRBJ2-3; 15 bases match TRBD2. The CDR3 totals 16 residues. With 3 bases clipped from V and 6 bases from J, the junction kept 4 bases outside the gene matches. CDR1 LNHDA and CDR2 SQIVND come from the germline V gene (reference sequence).

This rearrangement joins TRBV6-6 to TRBJ1-1, with D uncertain. The CDR3 runs to 16 residues. Germline V gene sequence: CDR1 MNHNY, CDR2 SVGAGI (reference sequence). V was clipped by 0 bases and J by 4 bases, with 15 bases between them. The CDR3 nucleotides are TGTGCCAGCAGTTACTCGATTTCTTCTGCGGGCACTGAAGCTTTCTTT. Amino acid sequence: CASSYSISSAGTEAFF.

The V gene is TRBV6-5, the J gene TRBJ2-7, with 9 bases that match TRBD1. The J segment lost 5 bases and the V segment lost 6 bases, leaving 11 bases of the junction unmatched. The CDR3 spans 15 residues. CDR1 is MNHEY and CDR2 is SVGAGI in the germline V gene. The CDR3 loop is CASRGKDRGGHEQYF. Here the CDR3 DNA reads TGTGCCAGCAGGGGTAAGGACAGGGGAGGCCACGAGCAGTACTTC.

V usage is TRBV6-5 and J usage is TRBJ2-7; 8 nucleotides agree with TRBD2. This CDR3 is built from 14 residues. The germline CDR1 and CDR2 sequences are MNHEY and SVGAGI. V shed 2 bases, J shed 3 bases, and the junction held 3 bases outside the gene matches. CDR3 in amino acids: CASSYRGGDYEQYF. DNA of the CDR3: TGTGCCAGCAGTTACCGGGGGGGAGACTACGAGCAGTACTTC.

V and J are TRBV28 and TRBJ2-7; 9 nucleotides align to TRBD2. CDR1 and CDR2 (germline): MDHEN, SYDVKM. This CDR3 has 15 amino acids. Trimming at V came to 7 bases and at J to 0 bases, leaving 7 bases not matched to a gene. CDR3 residues: CASTPLAGASYEQYF. Written as DNA, the CDR3 is TGTGCCAGCACCCCTTTAGCGGGGGCCTCCTACGAGCAGTACTTC.

The gene calls are TRBV5-4 and TRBJ2-7, with TRBD1 matching 9 bases. CDR3 length equals 15 residues. The J segment lost 2 bases and the V segment lost 5 bases, leaving 8 bases of the junction unmatched. Germline V CDR1 and CDR2: SGHNT, YYREEE (reference sequence). CDR3 DNA: TGTGCCAGCAGTTATCCGGGACAGGGCCCCTACGAGCAGTACTTC. This codes for CASSYPGQGPYEQYF.

The V and J genes are TRBV7-9 and TRBJ1-4, with 8 bases fitting TRBD1. This CDR3 comprises 12 residues. Germline V lookup: CDR1 SEHNR, CDR2 FQNEAQ (reference sequence). Trimming at V came to 1 base and at J to 15 bases, leaving 4 bases not matched to a gene. DNA for the CDR3: TGTGCCAGCAGCTTAGAGGACAGGGAGGTGTTTTTT. Its protein is CASSLEDREVFF.

The chain joins TRBV5-6 to TRBJ2-2, with 7 bases aligning to TRBD2. Germline assignment: CDR1 SGHDT and CDR2 YYEEEE. The CDR3 is 15 amino acids. With 6 bases clipped from V and 0 bases from J, the junction kept 5 bases outside the gene matches. The CDR3 region has the DNA TGTGCCAGCAACCGCGGGAGCCCGAACACCGGGGAGCTGTTTTTT. Translated: CASNRGSPNTGELFF.

The chain joins TRBV5-4 to TRBJ1-1; 10 bases fit TRBD1. The CDR3 covers 16 residues. The germline CDR1 and CDR2 sequences are SGHNT and YYREEE (reference sequence). Germline trimming cut 4 bases from V and 0 bases from J; bases unmatched to any gene: 6. The CDR3 DNA sequence: TGTGCCAGCAGCCGGCGGGGACAGGGGTTGAACACTGAAGCTTTCTTT. Encoded protein: CASSRRGQGLNTEAFF.

This chain uses TRBV5-4 with TRBJ2-7; TRBD2 agrees at 13 bases. V was clipped by 0 bases and J by 4 bases; unmatched bases: 1. Germline V gene sequence: CDR1 SGHNT, CDR2 YYREEE (reference sequence). The CDR3 length is 15 residues. For the CDR3, the DNA is TGTGCCAGCAGCTTGGGACTAGCGGGAGGATACGAGCAGTACTTC. Translated, it gives CASSLGLAGGYEQYF.

The J gene is TRBJ2-1, the V gene TRBV15; 9 bases map to TRBD2. Germline-derived CDR1 and CDR2 are LNHNV and YYDKDF (reference sequence). Germline trimming cut 1 base from V and 6 bases from J; bases unmatched to any gene: 1. The CDR3 length is 14 residues. The CDR3 loop is CATSRGLAANEQFF. The DNA of the CDR3 is TGTGCCACCAGCAGAGGACTAGCGGCCAATGAGCAGTTCTTC.

On this clone: A read error may account for a junction end that differs from germline. The chain is built from TRBV7-9 and TRBJ1-1; possibly TRBD1 for D (5 bases). Germline-derived CDR1 and CDR2 are SEHNR and FQNEAQ (reference sequence). The CDR3 runs to 13 residues. The CDR3 loop reads CSSSLAFFWGLLF. The DNA of the CDR3 is TGTTCCAGCAGCTTAGCCTTTTTTTGGGGCCTTCTCTTT.

This sequence joins TRBV12-5 and TRBJ2-7, with TRBD2 identical over 10 bases. Germline V gene sequence: CDR1 LGHNT, CDR2 FRNRAP. The CDR3 spans 14 residues. J gave up 6 bases and V 5 bases, and 7 bases lay outside the gene matches. The DNA of the CDR3 is TGTGCTAGTGGTCAAGCGGGAGGGCCGGGCGAGCAGTACTTC. Translation gives CASGQAGGPGEQYF.

This clone was picked up one time. The V call is TRBV18, the J call TRBJ1-1, with TRBD1 identical over 8 bases. In germline, CDR1 is KGHSH, CDR2 LQKENI. V shed 2 bases and J 7 bases; nucleotides not matched to a gene: 12. CDR3 length equals 16 residues. The CDR3 loop reads CASSPGDRILGSEAFF. As DNA, the CDR3 is TGTGCCAGCTCACCAGGGGACAGGATTTTGGGAAGTGAAGCTTTCTTT.

This clone was seen more than once but under ten times. J is TRBJ1-1 and V is TRBV28; possibly TRBD1 for D (6 bases). Trimming shortened V by 8 bases and J by 8 bases, and 15 bases separated the two germline ends. Germline CDR1 is MDHEN and CDR2 is SYDVKM. This CDR3 region has 12 residues. CDR3 sequence: CASCGGAVEAFF. In DNA, the CDR3 is TGTGCCAGCTGCGGGGGCGCGGTCGAAGCTTTCTTT.

This clone was recorded a few times. The chain links TRBV28 to TRBJ1-2; 8 bases map to TRBD1. The CDR3 has 15 residues. V shed 7 bases and J 8 bases; nucleotides not matched to a gene: 15. Germline V gene lookup returns CDR1 MDHEN and CDR2 SYDVKM. The CDR3 region has the DNA TGTGCCAGCATACCAACCGGGACAGGACCAGGGGGCTACACCTTC. It encodes CASIPTGTGPGGYTF.

The V and J genes are TRBV11-2 and TRBJ2-7, with 10 bases fitting TRBD2. Germline V gene data show CDR1 as SGHAT and CDR2 as FQNNGV. Trimming took 5 bases from V and 3 from J; bases not matched to a gene: 7. The CDR3 is 15 amino acids. CDR3 nucleotides: TGTGCCAGCAGCCGGAGCCTAGCGGGAGTCTACGAGCAGTACTTC. Residues: CASSRSLAGVYEQYF. Drawing the rest from reference TRBV11-2 and TRBJ2-7, the complete variable domain is EAGVAQSPRYKIIEKRQSVAFWCNPISGHATLYWYQQILGQGPKLLIQFQNNGVVDDSQLPKDRFSAERLKGVDSTLKIQPAKLEDSAVYLCASSRSLAGVYEQYFGPGTRLTVT.